This T cell receptor beta chain was identified in a study of blood T cells in healthy people across ages (dated by TCRdb to about 2015). About the investigation overall: In model experiments, template switching captured roughly one uniquely barcoded TCR beta cDNA molecule for every two T cells. To track age-related changes in TCR beta repertoire diversity, the study relied on deep sequencing normalized with unique cDNA molecular identifiers. Four age groups were formed from the donors: young (average approximately 15 years), middle-aged (around 39), aged (around 62) and long-lived (roughly 81). To avoid experimental bias, donors of different ages were spread randomly across the sequencing lanes. For two donors (one aged 18 to 29 and one aged 80 or older), the study analyzed two additional independent replicas of 1 million unique cDNA reads from the same blood draw. The paper as a whole reports these results and caveats: Compared with the aged group, the long-lived group had more naive CD4+ T cells, fewer expanded clones and increased TCR diversity, a pattern suggesting age selection. Since profiling was done on bulk unsorted PBMCs, naive and antigen-experienced compartments could not be conclusively compared. Estimates of total diversity based on one million sequenced T cells were considered lower bounds and underestimates. Because the CMV infection status of the donors was unknown, age-related changes in expanded clonotypes may potentially have been confounded. As age increased, observed TCR beta diversity per million T cells dropped in a roughly linear way, and a significant reduction was already evident by age approximately 40. Observed TCR beta diversity correlated strongly with the percentage of naive T cells measured by flow cytometry.

The CDR3 spans 14 residues, from the cysteine through the phenylalanine. Only the CDR3 region is kept as DNA, spanning 42 bases read in frame from base 1. The germline V gene encodes CDR1 MNHEY and CDR2 SMNVEV (reference sequence). V drops 5 bases and J drops 7 bases, leaving 12 bases in between. The library was produced with 5' RACE. The sequencer listed for this sample is Illumina HiSeq 2500. A second PCR of about 7 to 12 cycles was run with a J-beta primer mix and a sample-barcoded 5' primer. A template-switch 5' adaptor carrying 12 random nucleotides introduced a unique molecular identifier onto each TCR beta cDNA molecule. At least 3 million CDR3-containing paired-end reads were obtained from each sample. First-strand cDNA synthesis was performed from all RNA using the Mint cDNA synthesis kit, with priming by a TRBC-specific oligonucleotide. After uracil-DNA glycosylase treatment, a first 18-cycle PCR used universal primers M1SS and BC2_uni_R on all cDNA. In the paper's pipeline: Normalization of each sample was performed by random selection of 1 million high-quality reads, each carrying a distinct molecular identifier. Instead of being binned into consensus sequences, reads with shared molecular identifiers were discarded. MiTCR, run with a Q25 quality threshold and the strictest error-elimination algorithm, handled CDR3 identification, clonotype clustering and error correction. A nonparametric unseen species model with Euler transformation was used to estimate lower-bound total TCR beta diversity. Using fastp trimming at Q25 and MiXCR clonotype assembly, TCRdb reanalyzed the public sequencing data and kept in-frame beta chains. Each CDR3 protein appears once, grouped with its most common genes and DNA. The V and J calls follow TCRdb's processing rather than the paper's. The table for this sample lists more than 500,000 distinct CDR3 sequences; 25% to 30% of them were counted only once. Around 20% of the sample goes to the ten largest clones.

Donors were 39 systemically healthy Caucasian individuals from Russia aged 6 to 90 years. Each donor gave ten milliliters of peripheral blood, drawn into EDTA-treated Vacutainer tubes. Ficoll-Paque density-gradient centrifugation was used to isolate PBMCs, with at least 6 million obtained per sample. Total RNA was extracted from PBMCs with Trizol reagent, with at least 5.5 micrograms obtained per sample. For every donor, an aliquot of PBMCs went through flow cytometry to measure the percentages of naive CD45RAhigh/CD27high T cells. This clonotype occurred a few times. The antigen it binds to is not known. No quality values exist for individual bases; no much larger clone is one base distant.

This sequence originates from a woman between 70 and 85 years old in good health. Input material: blood. The chain is made from TRBV27 and TRBJ1-6; the D gene lacks a confident call. The CDR3 region reads CASSKAPSNSPLHF. DNA sequence: TGTGCCAGCAGTAAGGCCCCGAGCAATTCACCCCTCCACTTT.